One sample yielded the 27 T cell receptor beta chains listed below, sequenced in a study of PD-1 blockade in classical Hodgkin lymphoma. Every single patient, without exception, relapsed after autologous stem cell transplantation, and brentuximab vedotin exposure varied. TCRdb keeps only in-frame clones here, not all; method: immunoSEQ multiplex PCR. The sample holds 14,000 or so clones, 83% seen once. The sequenced sample was peripheral blood mononuclear cells (PBMCs), obtained at baseline. All receptors derive from a human donor with classical Hodgkin lymphoma.

The chain carries TRBV7-6 and TRBJ2-2; TRBD1 agrees at 7 bases. The V segment lost 5 bases and the J segment 3 bases; nucleotides outside the gene matches: 12. The CDR3 is 17 amino acids. Germline V lookup: CDR1 SGHVS, CDR2 FNYEAQ. The CDR3 here is CASSHMTTTGHTGELFF. CDR3 bases: TGTGCCAGCAGCCATATGACAACGACAGGGCACACCGGGGAGCTGTTTTTT.

V and J are TRBV11-3 and TRBJ2-3; possibly TRBD2 for D (5 bases). Trimming removed 3 bases from V and 5 bases from J, with 12 bases in between. The CDR3 length is 14 residues. Per the germline V gene, CDR1 is SGHNT and CDR2 is YENEEA. The CDR3 loop is CASSFGNEGDTQYF. Here the CDR3 DNA reads TGTGCCAGCAGCTTCGGGAACGAGGGAGATACGCAGTATTTT.

The chain couples TRBV5-1 to TRBJ1-2; no reliable D call. This CDR3 contains 17 residues. V shed 0 bases and J shed 2 bases, with 17 bases lying between them. Looked up from germline, CDR1 is SGHRS and CDR2 is YFSETQ. The CDR3 loop is CASSLETTRALNYGYTF. In DNA form, the CDR3 reads TGCGCCAGCAGCTTGGAGACCACAAGGGCCCTCAACTATGGCTACACCTTC.

This chain connects TRBV7-2 to TRBJ2-7; 9 bases map to TRBD1. With V trimmed by 5 bases and J by 7 bases, 12 bases remained unmatched. The CDR3 runs to 15 residues. From germline, CDR1 is SGHTA and CDR2 FQGNSA. CDR3 nucleotides: TGTGCCAGCAGCCTTTTTAACAGGGGGCAGGGGGAGCAGTACTTC. This sequence encodes CASSLFNRGQGEQYF. Combining the CDR3 with reference TRBV7-2 and TRBJ2-7 gives the whole variable domain GAGVSQSPSNKVTEKGKDVELRCDPISGHTALYWYRQSLGQGLEFLIYFQGNSAPDKSGLPSDRFSAERTGGSVSTLTIQRTQQEDSAVYLCASSLFNRGQGEQYFGPGTRLTVT.

This chain uses TRBV7-8 with TRBJ2-6; 7 nucleotides align to TRBD1. The germline gives CDR1 SGHVS, CDR2 FQNEAQ. CDR3 length equals 16 residues. The junction had 9 bases not matched to a gene; V was cut back by 5 bases and J by 5 bases. The CDR3 protein is CASSPRQGKRANVLTF. The CDR3 DNA follows: TGTGCCAGCAGCCCGAGACAGGGCAAAAGGGCCAACGTCCTGACTTTC.

The chain has TRBV18 and TRBJ1-4; perhaps TRBD1 as D (5 bases). This CDR3 comprises 14 residues. CDR1 is KGHSH, CDR2 LQKENI, per germline. Trimming left V 4 bases short and J 4 bases short, with 10 bases between. The CDR3 reads CASSQGSVNEKLFF. In DNA form, the CDR3 reads TGTGCCAGCTCACAGGGGTCAGTTAATGAAAAACTGTTTTTT.

The chain recombines TRBV7-9 with TRBJ2-5; D not certain. The germline gives CDR1 SEHNR, CDR2 FQNEAQ (reference sequence). The ends were cut back, 3 bases at V and 0 bases at J, with 8 bases in the middle. The CDR3 spans 14 residues. In DNA, the CDR3 is TGTGCCAGCAGCTTGACCGGGTACCAAGAGACCCAGTACTTC. It specifies CASSLTGYQETQYF.

V is TRBV27 and J is TRBJ1-4; D remains ambiguous. Germline CDR1 and CDR2: MNHEY and SMNVEV (reference sequence). This CDR3 spans 11 amino acids. Trimming took off 7 bases at V and 4 bases at J, with 4 bases between the two ends. CDR3 nucleotides: TGTGCCAGCATCCTTAATGAAAAACTGTTTTTT. It yields the protein CASILNEKLFF.

The V and J genes are TRBV6-6 and TRBJ1-4, with 9 bases fitting TRBD1. From germline, CDR1 is MNHNY and CDR2 SVGAGI (reference sequence). The trim removed 2 bases at V and 1 base at J, leaving 2 bases unmatched. The CDR3 length is 16 residues. CDR3 in DNA: TGTGCCAGCAGTTACACAGGGGGCGGAACTAATGAAAAACTGTTTTTT. This codes for CASSYTGGGTNEKLFF.

The gene calls are TRBV18 and TRBJ1-4; D gene uncertain. The CDR3 covers 15 residues. Germline CDR1 KGHSH, CDR2 LQKENI. Trimming pared 1 base from V and 3 bases from J, leaving 9 bases between. The DNA for the CDR3 is TGTGCCAGCTCACCACTTCGGGGAGCTAATGAAAAACTGTTTTTT. Amino acids: CASSPLRGANEKLFF.

This clone was counted a few times. The rearrangement links TRBV7-2 to TRBJ1-6; TRBD1 matches at 7 bases. The germline V gene has CDR1 SGHTA and CDR2 FQGNSA. V lost 1 base to trimming and J lost 8 bases; unmatched junction nucleotides: 5. This CDR3 is built from 15 residues. The CDR3 loop is CASSLGWDRDSPLHF. The CDR3 DNA sequence: TGTGCCAGCAGCTTAGGCTGGGACAGAGATTCACCCCTCCACTTT. The entire variable domain, with the rest obtained from reference TRBV7-2 and TRBJ1-6, is as follows: GAGVSQSPSNKVTEKGKDVELRCDPISGHTALYWYRQSLGQGLEFLIYFQGNSAPDKSGLPSDRFSAERTGGSVSTLTIQRTQQEDSAVYLCASSLGWDRDSPLHFGNGTRLTVT.

This clone occurred a few times. This sequence joins TRBV2 and TRBJ1-5; 11 bases fit TRBD1. Germline V gene data show CDR1 as SNHLY and CDR2 as FYNNEI. V shed 8 bases and J 7 bases; nucleotides not matched to a gene: 4. The CDR3 runs 13 residues. CDR3 region: CASGGTGGQPQHF. DNA of the CDR3: TGTGCCAGCGGAGGGACAGGGGGACAGCCCCAGCATTTT.

V usage is TRBV5-1 and J usage is TRBJ1-1; no reliable D call. The germline gives CDR1 SGHRS, CDR2 YFSETQ. The CDR3 is 14 residues long. Trimming removed 0 bases from V and 4 bases from J, with 10 bases in between. The CDR3 DNA is TGCGCCAGCAGCTTGGGGGCGGCGGGCACTGAAGCTTTCTTT. As protein: CASSLGAAGTEAFF.

The chain joins TRBV6-6 to TRBJ2-2; D is perhaps TRBD1 (8 bases). The CDR3 sequence is 12 residues long. The germline CDR1 and CDR2 sequences are MNHNY and SVGAGI (reference sequence). CDR3 protein: CGEGQVAGELFF. DNA for the CDR3: TGTGGGGAGGGACAGGTCGCCGGGGAGCTGTTTTTT.

The CDR3 nucleotides are TGCAGCGTGCTCGGGACAGGTTGGTTTCAAGAGACCCAGTACTTC. It encodes CSVLGTGWFQETQYF. V usage is TRBV29-1 and J usage is TRBJ2-5, with 8 bases identical to TRBD1. V shed 6 bases, J shed 2 bases, and the junction held 11 bases outside the gene matches. The CDR3 length is 15 residues. Germline CDR1 reads SQVTM; CDR2 reads ANQGSEA.

V usage is TRBV28 and J usage is TRBJ1-2, with 7 bases lining up with TRBD1. Germline CDR1 MDHEN, CDR2 SYDVKM. The CDR3 extends over 13 amino acids. V shed 6 bases, J shed 8 bases, and the junction held 9 bases outside the gene matches. Written as DNA, the CDR3 is TGTGCCAGCAGACCTGACAGGGTCGGCGGCTACACCTTC. Translated, it gives CASRPDRVGGYTF.

In its sample, this clone was seen once. The gene calls are TRBV5-1 and TRBJ1-4; D is undetermined. V shed 2 bases and J shed 7 bases, with 6 bases lying between them. The germline V gene encodes CDR1 SGHRS and CDR2 YFSETQ. This CDR3 has 12 residues. The CDR3 here is CASSFDGEKLFF. CDR3 coding DNA: TGCGCCAGCAGCTTTGACGGTGAAAAACTGTTTTTT.

The V call is TRBV7-2, the J call TRBJ2-3; the match to TRBD2 covers 9 bases. The CDR3 has 19 amino acids. Germline V CDR1 and CDR2: SGHTA, FQGNSA. The ends lost 2 bases at V and 2 bases at J; junction bases unmatched: 14. The CDR3 is CASSLIGGRSGGITDTQYF. The CDR3 DNA reads TGTGCCAGCAGCTTAATTGGCGGACGTAGCGGGGGTATCACAGATACGCAGTATTTT.

V and J are TRBV6-1 and TRBJ1-3; D not certain. This CDR3 comprises 16 residues. Germline V gives CDR1 MNHNS, CDR2 SASEGT. Trimming stripped 2 bases from V and 4 bases from J, with 15 bases between. The DNA for the CDR3 is TGTGCCAGCAGTGAAATTTCACGGGGAACGGGAAACACCATATATTTT. This codes for CASSEISRGTGNTIYF.

This clone has a single count. V gene TRBV9 combines with J gene TRBJ1-2; D is unclear. The CDR3 has 14 residues. Germline CDR1 and CDR2: SGDLS and YYNGEE. Deletions cut 7 bases from V and 5 bases from J, with 18 bases between. The CDR3 sequence is CASRTSFPRYGYTF. The CDR3 nucleotides read TGTGCCAGCCGGACCTCATTCCCAAGATATGGCTACACCTTC.

The genes are TRBV4-2 and TRBJ2-3, with a weak D call TRBD2 (5 bases). Germline V gives CDR1 LGHNA, CDR2 YNFKEQ. Trimming left V 4 bases short and J 3 bases short, with 11 bases between. The CDR3 is made up of 14 amino acids. The CDR3 sequence: CASSLGVGTDTQYF. The CDR3 bases are TGTGCCAGCAGCCTCGGGGTTGGTACAGATACGCAGTATTTT.

This clone was detected only once. V gene TRBV7-8 combines with J gene TRBJ1-2; D unclear. This CDR3 region has 12 residues. V lost 5 bases and J lost 8, with 12 bases in between. CDR1 is SGHVS, CDR2 FQNEAQ, per germline. CDR3 in amino acids: CASSLGRAGYTF. In DNA form, the CDR3 reads TGTGCCAGCAGCCTGGGGAGGGCCGGCTACACCTTC.

The chain uses TRBV12-5 and TRBJ2-1; the D gene is possibly TRBD2 (6 bases). The ends were cut back, 6 bases at V and 4 bases at J, with 13 bases in the middle. The germline V gene has CDR1 LGHNT and CDR2 FRNRAP. The length of the CDR3 is 14 residues. CDR3: CASGRTGTYNEQFF. The CDR3 nucleotides are TGTGCTAGTGGACGGACCGGGACTTACAATGAGCAGTTCTTC. Full variable domain (rest looked up from reference TRBV12-5 and TRBJ2-1): DARVTQTPRHKVTEMGQEVTMRCQPILGHNTVFWYRQTMMQGLELLAYFRNRAPLDDSGMPKDRFSAEMPDATLATLKIQPSEPRDSAVYFCASGRTGTYNEQFFGPGTRLTVL.

The V call is TRBV10-3, the J call TRBJ1-3; D unresolved. The V and J ends lost 2 bases and 8 bases respectively, with 16 bases between them. The CDR3 length is 15 residues. Germline CDR1 reads ENHRY; CDR2 reads SYGVKD. The CDR3 loop reads CAISETYGGRHTIYF. DNA for the CDR3: TGTGCCATCAGTGAGACCTATGGAGGGCGGCACACCATATATTTT.

The count of this clone is one. One end of the junction does not line up with germline, which may come from a read error. V and J are TRBV18 and TRBJ1-3; TRBD1 aligns across 7 bases. CDR1 and CDR2 (germline): KGHSH, LQKENI. This CDR3 spans 14 amino acids. DNA for the CDR3: TGTGCCAGCTCACCGGGGACAGCATCCGGCAACCGGGATTTT. Translating gives CASSPGTASGNRDF. The variable domain in full, completed from reference TRBV18 and TRBJ1-3, reads NAGVMQNPRHLVRRRGQEARLRCSPMKGHSHVYWYRQLPEEGLKFMVYLQKENIIDESGMPKERFSAEFPKEGPSILRIQQVVRGDSAAYFCASSPGTASGNRDFGEGSWLTVV.

This clone was seen a single time. At one end, the junction sequence differs from germline, possibly due to a read error. This chain joins TRBV19 and TRBJ1-2; unclear D gene. The CDR3 is 12 amino acids. CDR1 LNHDA and CDR2 SQIVND come from the germline V gene (reference sequence). CDR3 amino acids: CASSIVGVQHRF. The CDR3 bases are TGTGCCAGTAGTATCGTCGGAGTCCAACATCGCTTC.

The V and J genes are TRBV4-1 and TRBJ1-1; D gene ambiguous. The CDR3 contains 15 residues. The germline CDR1 and CDR2 sequences are MGHRA and YSYEKL. The V end lost 1 base, the J end lost 1 base, and 10 bases lay between the germline ends. The CDR3 nucleotides are TGCGCCAGCAGCCAAGGGTTATTACAGAACACTGAAGCTTTCTTT. Amino acids: CASSQGLLQNTEAFF.